What follows are 28 T cell receptor beta chains derived from one specimen sequenced in a study of PD-1 blockade in classical Hodgkin lymphoma. Time point: cycle 4 day 1 (C4D1), after 5 to 7 weeks of nivolumab. Relapse was seen in all patients after autologous stem cell transplantation, and brentuximab vedotin exposure was variable. The protocol was immunoSEQ multiplex PCR, while the TCRdb copy is restricted to in-frame clones and leaves out a portion. This repertoire shows about 9,200 clones, approximately 90% found once; its top ten account for under 35%. Sequenced material: peripheral blood mononuclear cells (PBMCs), taken before the fourth cycle of nivolumab. These receptors all stem from a human donor with classical Hodgkin lymphoma.

The chain has TRBV18 and TRBJ1-1; 7 nucleotides line up with TRBD1. The CDR3 length is 17 residues. Germline CDR1 reads KGHSH; CDR2 reads LQKENI. Trimming took 0 bases from V and 0 from J; bases not matched to a gene: 7. CDR3 sequence reads: CASSPPGRGTLNTEAFF. The CDR3 DNA follows: TGTGCCAGCTCACCACCGGGCAGGGGGACCTTGAACACTGAAGCTTTCTTT.

This clone was found once. The chain is built from TRBV29-1 and TRBJ2-7; 10 bases are shared with TRBD2. Germline lookup yields CDR1 SQVTM and CDR2 ANQGSEA. The ends lost 6 bases at V and 0 bases at J; junction bases unmatched: 8. The CDR3 covers 15 residues. The CDR3 DNA sequence: TGCAGCGTAGCCGGGACTAGCGATACCTCCTACGAGCAGTACTTC. It yields the protein CSVAGTSDTSYEQYF.

CDR3: CASSLGVRDGYTF. CDR3 DNA sequence: TGTGCCAGCAGCTTAGGGGTACGGGATGGCTACACCTTC. The chain joins TRBV7-9 to TRBJ1-2; D gene uncertain. The CDR3 totals 13 residues. Trimming removed 1 base at V and 6 bases at J, with 9 bases between. The germline V gene encodes CDR1 SEHNR and CDR2 FQNEAQ (reference sequence).

The rearrangement joins TRBV30 to TRBJ1-1; 7 positions match TRBD1. CDR1 is GTSNPN and CDR2 is SVGIG in the germline V gene (reference sequence). The CDR3 consists of 13 residues. V shed 0 bases, J shed 3 bases, and the junction held 1 base outside the gene matches. The CDR3 is CAWSVRGHTEAFF. The CDR3, as DNA: TGTGCCTGGAGTGTTAGGGGGCACACTGAAGCTTTCTTT. Looking up the rest from reference TRBV30 and TRBJ1-1 gives the full variable domain: SQTIHQWPATLVQPVGSPLSLECTVEGTSNPNLYWYRQAAGRGLQLLFYSVGIGQISSEVPQNLSASRPQDRQFILSSKKLLLSDSGFYLCAWSVRGHTEAFFGQGTRLTVV.

The V call is TRBV7-6, the J call TRBJ2-3, with TRBD2 identical over 10 bases. With 2 bases clipped from V and 5 bases from J, the junction kept 4 bases outside the gene matches. CDR1 and CDR2 (germline): SGHVS, FNYEAQ. This CDR3 has 15 amino acids. Written as DNA, the CDR3 is TGTGCCAGCAGCTTAAGGGAGCGGGAGGGAGATACGCAGTATTTT. This translates into CASSLREREGDTQYF.

The genes are TRBV19 and TRBJ1-2; D not certain. The CDR3 runs to 13 residues. The germline V gene has CDR1 LNHDA and CDR2 SQIVND (reference sequence). Trimming cost V 3 bases and J 4 bases, with 9 bases left between them. For the CDR3, the DNA is TGTGCCAGTAGTATCCGCCCTGGCTATGGCTACACCTTC. This translates into CASSIRPGYGYTF.

V gene TRBV7-3 combines with J gene TRBJ2-1; 9 bases agree with TRBD2. J was trimmed by 2 bases and V by 3 bases; bases with no gene match: 8. CDR3 length: 17 amino acids. Germline lookup yields CDR1 SGHTA and CDR2 FQGTGA. Here the CDR3 reads CASSFSGREGPYNEQFF. The CDR3 region has the DNA TGTGCCAGCAGCTTCAGTGGGCGGGAGGGCCCCTACAATGAGCAGTTCTTC.

This clone was picked up one time. This rearrangement joins TRBV6-5 to TRBJ2-7, with TRBD2 identical over 10 bases. The CDR3 is made up of 16 amino acids. Germline CDR1 MNHEY, CDR2 SVGAGI. The V and J ends lost 4 bases and 3 bases, in that order; junction bases with no gene match: 9. CDR3 region: CASSSFSLAGHYEQYF. In nucleotides, the CDR3 is TGTGCCAGCAGTTCCTTCTCACTAGCGGGACACTACGAGCAGTACTTC.

The J gene is TRBJ1-2, the V gene TRBV5-8; D is uncertain. V gave up 4 bases and J gave up 6 bases, with 19 bases separating them. In germline, CDR1 is SGHTS, CDR2 YDEGEE. The CDR3 spans 15 residues. The CDR3 loop reads CASSPLPGLGDGYTF. Here the CDR3 DNA reads TGTGCCAGCAGCCCCCTTCCTGGCCTAGGAGATGGCTACACCTTC.

This clone has just one count. The rearrangement links TRBV6-1 to TRBJ2-2; no clear D. Trimming took 7 bases from V and 3 from J, leaving 15 bases between them. The CDR3 runs to 15 residues. Germline V gene data show CDR1 as MNHNS and CDR2 as SASEGT. In nucleotides, the CDR3 is TGTGCCAGCACTCTCCAAGAGGTGCACACCGGGGAGCTGTTTTTT. Protein sequence: CASTLQEVHTGELFF.

J is TRBJ2-2 and V is TRBV18, with TRBD1 matching over 9 bases. The CDR3 has 16 residues. V lost 2 bases to trimming and J lost 3 bases; unmatched junction nucleotides: 4. Germline values: CDR1 KGHSH, CDR2 LQKENI. DNA for the CDR3: TGTGCCAGCTCACCAAGGACAGGGGTTGACACCGGGGAGCTGTTTTTT. It encodes CASSPRTGVDTGELFF.

J is TRBJ1-5 and V is TRBV6-1, with no clear D. The V and J ends lost 4 bases and 0 bases respectively, with 16 bases between them. The CDR3 is 17 amino acids. Germline V gene lookup returns CDR1 MNHNS and CDR2 SASEGT. The CDR3 bases are TGTGCCAGCAGTGGTCGGGGAACCGAAAATAGCAATCAGCCCCAGCATTTT. This gives the protein CASSGRGTENSNQPQHF.

This chain joins TRBV7-8 and TRBJ1-3; D call uncertain. The V end lost 0 bases, the J end lost 2 bases, and 8 bases lay between the germline ends. Germline loops: CDR1 SGHVS, CDR2 FQNEAQ. This CDR3 is built from 15 residues. Here the CDR3 DNA reads TGTGCCAGCAGCTTAGCGCCGGGGACTGGAAACACCATATATTTT. This codes for CASSLAPGTGNTIYF.

This clone has just one count. The CDR3 loop is CASSVGASSYNEQFF. The DNA of the CDR3 is TGTGCCAGCAGCGTAGGGGCGAGCTCCTACAATGAGCAGTTCTTC. This chain joins TRBV9 and TRBJ2-1; D uncertain. The germline gives CDR1 SGDLS, CDR2 YYNGEE. Trimming cost V 0 bases and J 0 bases, with 7 bases left between them. The CDR3 runs 15 residues.

This chain links TRBV19 with TRBJ2-1, with D maybe TRBD1 (6 bases). The CDR3 spans 12 residues. V dropped 3 bases and J dropped 10 bases, with 10 bases sitting between them. CDR1 is LNHDA, CDR2 SQIVND, per germline (reference sequence). The CDR3 protein is CASSMQGTEQFF. The CDR3 nucleotides are TGTGCCAGTAGTATGCAGGGGACAGAGCAGTTCTTC.

The rearrangement uses TRBV9 and TRBJ2-2; no clear D. The germline CDR1 and CDR2 sequences are SGDLS and YYNGEE. Trimming stripped 4 bases from V and 7 bases from J, with 17 bases between. The CDR3 is made up of 15 amino acids. The CDR3 protein is CASSPTGPLGGELFF. As DNA, the CDR3 is TGTGCCAGCAGCCCTACCGGACCTTTGGGCGGGGAGCTGTTTTTT. The variable domain in full, completed from reference TRBV9 and TRBJ2-2, reads DSGVTQTPKHLITATGQRVTLRCSPRSGDLSVYWYQQSLDQGLQFLIQYYNGEERAKGNILERFSAQQFPDLHSELNLSSLELGDSALYFCASSPTGPLGGELFFGEGSRLTVL.

V and J are TRBV7-9 and TRBJ2-7; TRBD1 aligns across 9 bases. The J segment lost 6 bases and the V segment lost 4 bases, leaving 10 bases of the junction unmatched. This CDR3 spans 15 amino acids. Germline CDR1 SEHNR, CDR2 FQNEAQ (reference sequence). The CDR3 region is CASSYRRDRVSEQYF. The CDR3 nucleotides read TGTGCCAGCAGCTACCGTCGGGACAGGGTGTCCGAGCAGTACTTC.

This clone came up once. The CDR3 spells CASSFGSDTQYF. The DNA for the CDR3 is TGTGCCAGCAGCTTCGGGTCGGATACGCAGTATTTT. The rearrangement links TRBV7-8 to TRBJ2-3; no clear D gene. The V end lost 3 bases, the J end lost 6 bases, and 7 bases lay between the germline ends. The CDR3 runs to 12 residues. Germline CDR1 SGHVS, CDR2 FQNEAQ.

This chain joins TRBV18 and TRBJ2-1; D is unclear. The CDR3 contains 14 residues. In germline, CDR1 is KGHSH, CDR2 LQKENI. The V end was cut by 5 bases, the J end by 6 bases, with 14 bases between. The DNA for the CDR3 is TGTGCCAGCTCAAGTCTCCCGGTAGGCAATGAGCAGTTCTTC. As protein: CASSSLPVGNEQFF.

CDR3 sequence: CASSPPGQLNSPLHF. The DNA for the CDR3 is TGTGCCAGCAGTCCCCCGGGACAGCTTAATTCACCCCTCCACTTT. J is TRBJ1-6 and V is TRBV28, with 7 nucleotides matching TRBD1. V shed 5 bases, J shed 6 bases, and the junction held 7 bases outside the gene matches. This CDR3 is 15 amino acids long. The germline V gene has CDR1 MDHEN and CDR2 SYDVKM.

This chain uses TRBV29-1 with TRBJ2-5, with 9 bases fitting TRBD2. The J segment lost 6 bases and the V segment lost 7 bases, leaving 9 bases of the junction unmatched. This CDR3 region has 13 residues. Germline V gene lookup returns CDR1 SQVTM and CDR2 ANQGSEA. CDR3 residues: CSAGGLAGQTQYF. In DNA form, the CDR3 reads TGCAGCGCCGGGGGACTAGCCGGGCAGACCCAGTACTTC.

The chain is built from TRBV29-1 and TRBJ2-7, with TRBD1 as a possible D gene (5 bases). The germline V gene encodes CDR1 SQVTM and CDR2 ANQGSEA. The V gene lost 8 bases and the J gene lost 6 bases, with 17 bases spanning the gap. This CDR3 region has 12 residues. The CDR3 coding sequence is TGCAGCCATTTAGGGGCTCCCGGCGAGCAGTACTTC. Amino acids: CSHLGAPGEQYF.

This sequence joins TRBV5-1 and TRBJ2-1, with 10 positions matching TRBD1. Per germline, CDR1 SGHRS and CDR2 YFSETQ. Trimming took 4 bases from V and 2 from J; bases not matched to a gene: 3. The CDR3 length is 15 residues. CDR3 in DNA: TGCGCCAGCAGCGACGGACAGGGGGCCTACAATGAGCAGTTCTTC. Its translation is CASSDGQGAYNEQFF.

The rearrangement joins TRBV14 to TRBJ2-7; D gene unclear. V lost 4 bases, J lost 2 bases, and 12 bases lay in between. The CDR3 runs to 14 residues. In germline, CDR1 is SGHDN, CDR2 FVKESK. The CDR3 nucleotides are TGTGCCAGCAGCCTCTGGGGAAGAACCTACGAGCAGTACTTC. As protein: CASSLWGRTYEQYF. The whole variable domain, filled in from reference TRBV14 and TRBJ2-7, reads EAGVTQFPSHSVIEKGQTVTLRCDPISGHDNLYWYRRVMGKEIKFLLHFVKESKQDESGMPNNRFLAERTGGTYSTLKVQPAELEDSGVYFCASSLWGRTYEQYFGPGTRLTVT.

This chain joins TRBV5-1 and TRBJ2-1; D call uncertain. The CDR3 is 14 amino acids. In germline, CDR1 is SGHRS, CDR2 YFSETQ. Trimming took 2 bases from V and 3 from J, leaving 9 bases between them. CDR3 residues: CASSFRPNYNEQFF. In DNA form, the CDR3 reads TGCGCCAGCAGCTTCAGGCCAAACTACAATGAGCAGTTCTTC.

The chain couples TRBV5-4 to TRBJ1-2; D is unclear. CDR1 SGHNT and CDR2 YYREEE come from the germline V gene (reference sequence). This CDR3 is built from 13 residues. With 5 bases removed from V and 3 bases from J, the gap between germline ends came to 11 bases. This CDR3 is CASRSNRHYGYTF. DNA for the CDR3: TGTGCCAGCAGATCAAACAGACACTATGGCTACACCTTC.

In DNA form, the CDR3 reads TGTGCCAGCAGTTACTCGAATAGGCCTAGCGGATACGAGCAGTACTTC. It translates to CASSYSNRPSGYEQYF. V gene TRBV6-5 combines with J gene TRBJ2-5, with TRBD2 matching 7 bases. The end of the DNA aligns better with TRBJ2-7, so the J call may be wrong. This CDR3 spans 16 amino acids. Germline V gene data show CDR1 as MNHEY and CDR2 as SVGAGI.

J is TRBJ2-1 and V is TRBV7-9; tentative D call: TRBD2 (6 bases). Germline CDR1 is SEHNR and CDR2 is FQNEAQ (reference sequence). V was cut by 5 bases and J by 5 bases, with 16 bases left in between. The CDR3 consists of 15 residues. The CDR3 is CASSPLGGVDNEQFF. The CDR3 DNA is TGTGCCAGCAGCCCCCTGGGGGGAGTTGACAATGAGCAGTTCTTC.